These 30 T cell receptor beta chains came from one sample sequenced in a study of OX40 agonist ivuxolimab in advanced cancers. Repertoires were generated with immunoSEQ multiplex PCR, while TCRdb's copy carries only in-frame clones and drops some. This table holds about 61,000 clones, approximately 81% found once. The sequencing used CD4+ or CD8+ T cells sorted from blood, collected in a trial of the OX40 agonist ivuxolimab. The source is an adult with an advanced solid tumor such as melanoma, head and neck, liver or kidney cancer.

The chain combines TRBV5-1 with TRBJ2-7; TRBD2 aligns across 7 bases. This CDR3 contains 14 residues. In germline, CDR1 is SGHRS, CDR2 YFSETQ. The V and J ends lost 2 bases and 6 bases, in that order; junction bases with no gene match: 8. The CDR3 nucleotides read TGCGCCAGCAGCTTCTCTAGCGGTAGTGGCGAGCAGTACTTC. This gives the protein CASSFSSGSGEQYF.

The chain combines TRBV6-1 with TRBJ2-7; D possibly corresponds to TRBD1 (5 bases). The germline V gene encodes CDR1 MNHNS and CDR2 SASEGT. The germline V and J ends were trimmed by 2 bases and 9 bases, with 14 bases remaining between them. This CDR3 contains 13 residues. The CDR3 protein is CASSEIDSTGQYF. The CDR3, as DNA: TGTGCCAGCAGTGAAATCGACAGCACAGGGCAGTACTTC.

This chain links TRBV7-2 with TRBJ2-7; D is undetermined. V dropped 4 bases and J dropped 3 bases, with 7 bases sitting between them. From germline, CDR1 is SGHTA and CDR2 FQGNSA. This CDR3 has 12 residues. The CDR3 coding sequence is TGTGCCAGCAGCTCAGAGCTCTACGAGCAGTACTTC. Translating it yields CASSSELYEQYF.

V gene TRBV5-4 combines with J gene TRBJ1-1; TRBD1 aligns across 7 bases. CDR1 SGHNT and CDR2 YYREEE come from the germline V gene (reference sequence). The CDR3 length is 17 residues. The V segment lost 0 bases and the J segment 1 base; nucleotides outside the gene matches: 9. In DNA form, the CDR3 reads TGTGCCAGCAGCTTGGAAGGAGGGGGCGGAGGGAACACTGAAGCTTTCTTT. Encoded protein: CASSLEGGGGGNTEAFF. The full variable domain, with the rest looked up from reference TRBV5-4 and TRBJ1-1, is ETGVTQSPTHLIKTRGQQVTLRCSSQSGHNTVSWYQQALGQGPQFIFQYYREEENGRGNFPPRFSGLQFPNYSSELNVNALELDDSALYLCASSLEGGGGGNTEAFFGQGTRLTVV.

The V call is TRBV29-1, the J call TRBJ2-7; D possibly corresponds to TRBD1 (6 bases). The CDR3 covers 14 residues. The germline V gene has CDR1 SQVTM and CDR2 ANQGSEA. V gave up 6 bases and J gave up 5 bases, with 20 bases separating them. The CDR3 sequence: CSVQEPARGHEQYF. Here the CDR3 DNA reads TGCAGCGTCCAAGAGCCGGCCAGGGGCCACGAGCAGTACTTC.

V gene TRBV7-9 combines with J gene TRBJ1-1; the D is unclear. The V and J ends lost 4 bases and 5 bases respectively, with 8 bases between them. This CDR3 has 12 amino acids. Per the germline V gene, CDR1 is SEHNR and CDR2 is FQNEAQ (reference sequence). The CDR3 sequence: CASSYLETEAFF. The CDR3 region has the DNA TGTGCCAGCAGCTACTTAGAGACTGAAGCTTTCTTT.

The J gene is TRBJ1-2, the V gene TRBV6-5; D gene uncertain. The CDR3 loop spans 15 amino acids. Per the germline V gene, CDR1 is MNHEY and CDR2 is SVGAGI. The V gene lost 4 bases and the J gene lost 2 bases, with 14 bases spanning the gap. CDR3 bases: TGTGCCAGCAGTTTTGGCTCGGCTACCAACTATGGCTACACCTTC. Protein product: CASSFGSATNYGYTF.

This clone has just a few counts. V gene TRBV5-4 combines with J gene TRBJ2-5; TRBD1 matches 7 bases. Germline V gene sequence: CDR1 SGHNT, CDR2 YYREEE (reference sequence). The CDR3 is 17 amino acids. The trim removed 4 bases at V and 5 bases at J, leaving 17 bases unmatched. CDR3 coding DNA: TGTGCCAGCAGCCACGTCCCCCAGGGGGTCGGTTTGGAGACCCAGTACTTC. Translation gives CASSHVPQGVGLETQYF.

This chain uses TRBV5-8 with TRBJ1-4, with a weak D call TRBD1 (5 bases). The V end was cut by 4 bases, the J end by 4 bases, with 11 bases between. Germline CDR1 and CDR2: SGHTS and YDEGEE. The CDR3 extends over 14 amino acids. CDR3 nucleotide sequence: TGTGCCAGCAGCCTCAGGGTAGATAATGAAAAACTGTTTTTT. Translated, it gives CASSLRVDNEKLFF.

The CDR3 DNA sequence: TGTGCCAGCAGCTTGCCGACTAGCGGGAGAGACACCGGGGAGCTGTTTTTT. Amino acids: CASSLPTSGRDTGELFF. The J gene is TRBJ2-2, the V gene TRBV5-8; 12 bases align to TRBD2. CDR3 length: 17 amino acids. In germline, CDR1 is SGHTS, CDR2 YDEGEE. Trimming at V came to 1 base and at J to 3 bases, leaving 4 bases not matched to a gene.

V is TRBV19 and J is TRBJ1-5, with 7 bases identical to TRBD1. CDR3 size: 14 residues. The germline CDR1 and CDR2 sequences are LNHDA and SQIVND (reference sequence). V gave up 6 bases and J gave up 3 bases; unmatched junction bases: 5. The CDR3 sequence is CASRTGLYNQPQHF. As DNA, the CDR3 is TGTGCCAGTAGGACAGGGCTATACAATCAGCCCCAGCATTTT.

The rearrangement links TRBV7-9 to TRBJ2-7; 12 bases line up with TRBD2. CDR1 SEHNR and CDR2 FQNEAQ come from the germline V gene (reference sequence). The CDR3 contains 15 residues. The trim removed 4 bases at V and 3 bases at J, leaving 4 bases unmatched. The CDR3 loop reads CASSSRTSGIYEQYF. CDR3 nucleotide sequence: TGTGCCAGCAGCTCCCGGACTAGCGGGATCTACGAGCAGTACTTC.

This clone has only one observation. The chain is built from TRBV28 and TRBJ2-3; unclear D gene. Germline CDR1 MDHEN, CDR2 SYDVKM. V lost 4 bases and J 5 bases, leaving 10 bases between the germline ends. The CDR3 has 13 amino acids. The CDR3 nucleotides read TGTGCCAGCAGTTGGGCAGGTAGAGATACGCAGTATTTT. Translating gives CASSWAGRDTQYF.

The chain combines TRBV19 with TRBJ2-3; 10 positions match TRBD1. The J segment lost 4 bases and the V segment lost 6 bases, leaving 4 bases of the junction unmatched. The CDR3 has 14 residues. CDR1 is LNHDA, CDR2 SQIVND, per germline (reference sequence). CDR3 sequence reads: CASSRDRGSDTQYF. CDR3 coding DNA: TGTGCCAGTAGCCGGGACAGGGGTTCAGATACGCAGTATTTT.

V usage is TRBV27 and J usage is TRBJ2-5, with unresolved D. The CDR3 consists of 15 residues. Trimming shortened V by 5 bases and J by 5 bases, and 18 bases separated the two germline ends. Germline loops: CDR1 MNHEY, CDR2 SMNVEV (reference sequence). The CDR3 DNA reads as TGTGCCAGCAGTATCTCAGGCTCTGGGCTGGAGACCCAGTACTTC. It yields the protein CASSISGSGLETQYF.

The rearrangement joins TRBV6-5 to TRBJ2-1; no firm D call. The V gene lost 6 bases and the J gene lost 9 bases, with 21 bases spanning the gap. CDR3 length: 15 amino acids. The germline V gene has CDR1 MNHEY and CDR2 SVGAGI. The DNA for the CDR3 is TGTGCCAGCAGCCGGTTTCGGCGCCAAGGTGGTGAGCAGTTCTTC. It specifies CASSRFRRQGGEQFF.

V gene TRBV25-1 combines with J gene TRBJ2-1, with D possibly being TRBD2 (5 bases). Per germline, CDR1 MGHDK and CDR2 SYGVNS. This CDR3 is built from 16 residues. V lost 0 bases and J lost 2, with 11 bases in between. DNA for the CDR3: TGTGCCAGCAGTGAATACACGGGAACCGCCTACAATGAGCAGTTCTTC. It encodes CASSEYTGTAYNEQFF.

The sample holds a few counts of this clone. The chain recombines TRBV6-1 with TRBJ1-2; D is unresolved. Trimming took off 2 bases at V and 3 bases at J, with 7 bases between the two ends. The CDR3 length is 13 residues. Germline CDR1 and CDR2: MNHNS and SASEGT. For the CDR3, the DNA is TGTGCCAGCAGTGAAACCACGGACTATGGCTACACCTTC. Its translation: CASSETTDYGYTF.

This clone was recorded a few times. The V gene is TRBV30, the J gene TRBJ1-6; D remains ambiguous. With 8 bases removed from V and 9 bases from J, the gap between germline ends came to 14 bases. Germline values: CDR1 GTSNPN, CDR2 SVGIG (reference sequence). The CDR3 has 12 residues. In DNA form, the CDR3 reads TGTGCCCTCTCAGAGGAGGGTTCACCCCTCCACTTT. This codes for CALSEEGSPLHF. Complete variable domain (other parts from reference TRBV30 and TRBJ1-6): SQTIHQWPATLVQPVGSPLSLECTVEGTSNPNLYWYRQAAGRGLQLLFYSVGIGQISSEVPQNLSASRPQDRQFILSSKKLLLSDSGFYLCALSEEGSPLHFGNGTRLTVT.

The V and J genes are TRBV7-3 and TRBJ2-1, with D hard to call. Trimming left V 0 bases short and J 5 bases short, with 5 bases between. Germline CDR1 is SGHTA and CDR2 is FQGTGA. The CDR3 has 13 amino acids. CDR3 bases: TGTGCCAGCAGCTTAACCTATGACAATGAGCAGTTCTTC. Protein product: CASSLTYDNEQFF. Looking up the rest from reference TRBV7-3 and TRBJ2-1 gives the full variable domain: GAGVSQTPSNKVTEKGKYVELRCDPISGHTALYWYRQSLGQGPEFLIYFQGTGAADDSGLPNDRFFAVRPEGSVSTLKIQRTERGDSAVYLCASSLTYDNEQFFGPGTRLTVL.

The chain couples TRBV6-5 to TRBJ2-7, with D possibly being TRBD1 (6 bases). Germline-derived CDR1 and CDR2 are MNHEY and SVGAGI. V was shortened by 5 bases and J by 0 bases, with 11 bases between the two germline ends. The CDR3 runs 14 residues. CDR3 sequence: CASSPGDGSYEQYF. CDR3 bases: TGTGCCAGCAGTCCAGGGGATGGCTCCTACGAGCAGTACTTC.

The chain has TRBV7-2 and TRBJ2-3, with 9 bases identical to TRBD2. After removal of 5 bases from V and 4 bases from J, the junction contained 10 bases not matched to a gene. The CDR3 totals 16 residues. The germline V gene has CDR1 SGHTA and CDR2 FQGNSA. In DNA, the CDR3 is TGTGCCAGCAGCATACGGGGCGGGAGGGCCCCAGATACGCAGTATTTT. Its protein product is CASSIRGGRAPDTQYF.

This chain joins TRBV18 and TRBJ2-3; D assignment may be TRBD1 or TRBD2 (5 bases each). Trimming removed 6 bases at V and 2 bases at J, with 15 bases between. The CDR3 extends over 15 amino acids. Germline lookup yields CDR1 KGHSH and CDR2 LQKENI. CDR3 coding DNA: TGTGCCAGCTCGTCTACCGGGACCCACACAGATACGCAGTATTTT. Translated: CASSSTGTHTDTQYF.

The V and J genes are TRBV28 and TRBJ2-7; D gene uncertain. The CDR3 spans 14 residues. Germline CDR1 reads MDHEN; CDR2 reads SYDVKM. Trimming took 3 bases from V and 0 from J, leaving 9 bases between them. This CDR3 reads CASSFPPNSYEQYF. The CDR3 DNA reads as TGTGCCAGCAGTTTTCCGCCAAACTCCTACGAGCAGTACTTC. Looking up the rest from reference TRBV28 and TRBJ2-7 gives the full variable domain: DVKVTQSSRYLVKRTGEKVFLECVQDMDHENMFWYRQDPGLGLRLIYFSYDVKMKEKGDIPEGYSVSREKKERFSLILESASTNQTSMYLCASSFPPNSYEQYFGPGTRLTVT.

This sequence joins TRBV28 and TRBJ2-7; TRBD2 agrees at 7 bases. The germline gives CDR1 MDHEN, CDR2 SYDVKM. V lost 10 bases to trimming and J lost 7 bases; unmatched junction nucleotides: 16. The CDR3 sequence is 14 residues long. The CDR3: CATHEGRVASEQYF. CDR3 nucleotides: TGTGCCACCCATGAAGGGAGGGTCGCGAGTGAGCAGTACTTC.

V usage is TRBV15 and J usage is TRBJ1-6; perhaps TRBD1 as D (5 bases). CDR1 and CDR2 from the germline V gene are LNHNV and YYDKDF (reference sequence). V was cut by 0 bases and J by 9 bases, with 9 bases left in between. This CDR3 contains 14 residues. The CDR3: CATSRDPRGSPLHF. CDR3 DNA: TGTGCCACCAGCAGAGACCCGAGGGGTTCACCCCTCCACTTT.

CDR3 sequence: CASSTGALGDTQYF. The CDR3, as DNA: TGCGCCAGCAGCACGGGGGCCCTGGGGGATACGCAGTATTTT. This chain joins TRBV5-1 and TRBJ2-3, with D possibly being TRBD1 or TRBD2 (6 bases each). This CDR3 comprises 14 residues. Germline V gives CDR1 SGHRS, CDR2 YFSETQ. V lost 4 bases and J lost 6, with 15 bases in between.

This chain uses TRBV15 with TRBJ2-5; no definite D call. V was clipped by 6 bases and J by 1 base, with 6 bases between them. Germline V gives CDR1 LNHNV, CDR2 YYDKDF (reference sequence). This CDR3 region has 12 residues. In DNA, the CDR3 is TGTGCCACCAGAGGAGTCCAAGAGACCCAGTACTTC. This translates into CATRGVQETQYF.

The V gene is TRBV19, the J gene TRBJ1-5; D is uncertain. CDR1 and CDR2 (germline): LNHDA, SQIVND (reference sequence). This CDR3 comprises 11 residues. Trimming stripped 1 base from V and 13 bases from J, with 8 bases between. CDR3 region: CASSIGRGQHF. As DNA, the CDR3 is TGTGCCAGTAGTATAGGGCGGGGTCAGCATTTT.

CDR3 DNA sequence: TGTGCCAGCAGCACCTCCAGGGTTAATGAGCAGTTCTTC. This translates into CASSTSRVNEQFF. The chain combines TRBV7-9 with TRBJ2-1, with D possibly matching TRBD1 (5 bases). V lost 5 bases and J 7 bases, leaving 12 bases between the germline ends. CDR1 is SEHNR and CDR2 is FQNEAQ in the germline V gene (reference sequence). The CDR3 runs 13 residues.